Shown below are 23 T cell receptor beta chains from a single sample sequenced in a study of T cells in Graves' hyperthyroidism and ophthalmopathy. TCR beta CDR3 regions were amplified from RNA transcripts. Initially, a first-round RT-PCR of the TCR CDR3 employed the HTBI primer set. MiXCR was run by TCRdb on the multiplex PCR reads, yielding one entry per CDR3 protein. The sample carries hundreds of thousands of distinct CDR3 sequences, roughly 32% recorded once. The specimen sequenced was blood. The receptors come from a woman between 40 and 50 years old with Graves' hyperthyroidism.

This chain joins TRBV7-2 and TRBJ2-5; 11 bases fit TRBD2. Germline CDR1 and CDR2: SGHTA and FQGNSA. V shed 4 bases and J 0 bases; nucleotides not matched to a gene: 10. CDR3 size: 18 residues. The CDR3: CASSSGTSGGNYQETQYF. CDR3 coding DNA: TGTGCCAGCAGCTCAGGAACTAGCGGGGGTAATTACCAAGAGACCCAGTACTTC.

V gene TRBV7-9 combines with J gene TRBJ1-2, with D maybe TRBD1 (5 bases). V dropped 5 bases and J dropped 5 bases, with 15 bases sitting between them. Germline V gene data show CDR1 as SEHNR and CDR2 as FQNEAQ (reference sequence). This CDR3 is 14 amino acids long. CDR3 residues: CASSQNGGVYGYTF. The CDR3 nucleotides read TGTGCCAGCAGCCAGAATGGGGGGGTGTATGGCTACACCTTC.

In its sample, this clonotype was seen a few times. The V gene is TRBV20-1, the J gene TRBJ1-5, with D perhaps matching TRBD1 (5 bases). CDR1 DFQATT and CDR2 SNEGSKA come from the germline V gene (reference sequence). The CDR3 sequence is 18 residues long. Trimming pared 0 bases from V and 4 bases from J, leaving 22 bases between. The CDR3, as DNA: TGCAGTGCTAGAGATGGGTCGGGGGGTCTATCGGGGAATCAGCCCCAGCATTTT. This encodes CSARDGSGGLSGNQPQHF.

This clonotype was observed a handful of times. The rearrangement joins TRBV9 to TRBJ2-2; 7 positions agree with TRBD2. This CDR3 is built from 16 residues. Germline values: CDR1 SGDLS, CDR2 YYNGEE. V was clipped by 4 bases and J by 4 bases; unmatched bases: 10. The CDR3 sequence is CASSLLAGVGTGELFF. As DNA, the CDR3 is TGTGCCAGCAGCCTATTGGCGGGAGTGGGCACCGGGGAGCTGTTTTTT.

This rearrangement joins TRBV5-1 to TRBJ2-7, with 9 bases lining up with TRBD1. V was clipped by 4 bases and J by 5 bases; unmatched bases: 7. The CDR3 has 14 amino acids. Germline V CDR1 and CDR2: SGHRS, YFSETQ. CDR3 DNA sequence: TGCGCCAGCAGCCCTGAGGGGACAGGGAACGAGCAGTACTTC. Translated, it gives CASSPEGTGNEQYF.

The table lists this clonotype with many counts. This chain connects TRBV10-3 to TRBJ1-2; D perhaps matches TRBD1 (5 bases). CDR1 is ENHRY, CDR2 SYGVKD, per germline. V was cut by 2 bases and J by 4 bases, with 8 bases left in between. This CDR3 region has 13 residues. The CDR3 loop is CAISETGGYGYTF. The CDR3 region has the DNA TGTGCCATCAGTGAGACCGGGGGCTATGGCTACACCTTC.

Notes on this clonotype: An end of the junction does not agree with germline; a read error may underlie this. The V gene is TRBV14, the J gene TRBJ2-7; the match to TRBD1 covers 9 bases. The CDR3 is 14 residues long. CDR1 SGHDN and CDR2 FVKESK come from the germline V gene. The chain's CDR3 is CASSPGQGLPERYF. The DNA for the CDR3 is TGTGCCAGCAGCCCAGGACAGGGGCTCCCCGAGCGGTACTTC.

In regard to this clonotype: A much larger clone lies a single base off, so this may be a read error. The chain carries TRBV6-5 and TRBJ1-5; TRBD1 matches 9 bases. Germline CDR1 MNHEY, CDR2 SVGAGI. J was trimmed by 6 bases and V by 5 bases; bases with no gene match: 8. CDR3 length: 15 residues. The CDR3 DNA sequence: TGTGCCAGCAGTGGGGGGACAGGGAGGAGTCAGCCCCAGCATTTT. Protein product: CASSGGTGRSQPQHF.

This clonotype was detected many times. This chain links TRBV29-1 with TRBJ1-2, with D possibly being TRBD1 (5 bases). From germline, CDR1 is SQVTM and CDR2 ANQGSEA. This CDR3 spans 13 amino acids. Trimming pared 7 bases from V and 4 bases from J, leaving 16 bases between. CDR3 DNA sequence: TGCAGCGCCTCGAGGGACTCCGGCTATGGCTACACCTTC. It specifies CSASRDSGYGYTF. Full variable domain (rest looked up from reference TRBV29-1 and TRBJ1-2): SAVISQKPSRDICQRGTSLTIQCQVDSQVTMMFWYRQQPGQSLTLIATANQGSEATYESGFVIDKFPISRPNLTFSTLTVSNMSPEDSSIYLCSASRDSGYGYTFGSGTRLTVV.

Ten or more counts support this clonotype. The chain has TRBV10-3 and TRBJ1-1; D may be TRBD1 (6 bases). V was cut by 0 bases and J by 0 bases, with 8 bases left in between. The CDR3 is 15 residues long. Looked up from germline, CDR1 is ENHRY and CDR2 is SYGVKD. CDR3: CAISESWTVNTEAFF. In DNA form, the CDR3 reads TGTGCCATCAGTGAGTCCTGGACAGTGAACACTGAAGCTTTCTTT.

This chain connects TRBV11-3 to TRBJ1-1, with unresolved D. V was clipped by 1 base and J by 1 base, with 10 bases between them. Germline V gene sequence: CDR1 SGHNT, CDR2 YENEEA. The CDR3 spans 15 residues. CDR3 region: CASSLGWATNTEAFF. Here the CDR3 DNA reads TGTGCCAGCAGCTTAGGTTGGGCTACGAACACTGAAGCTTTCTTT.

The V call is TRBV7-2, the J call TRBJ1-6, with 7 bases lining up with TRBD1. Germline-derived CDR1 and CDR2 are SGHTA and FQGNSA. This CDR3 is built from 13 residues. J gave up 8 bases and V 5 bases, and 3 bases lay outside the gene matches. The CDR3 DNA follows: TGTGCCAGCAGCCGGGACAGCGATTCACCCCTCCACTTT. Its translation: CASSRDSDSPLHF. Using reference TRBV7-2 and TRBJ1-6 for the parts outside the CDR3, the full variable domain is GAGVSQSPSNKVTEKGKDVELRCDPISGHTALYWYRQSLGQGLEFLIYFQGNSAPDKSGLPSDRFSAERTGGSVSTLTIQRTQQEDSAVYLCASSRDSDSPLHFGNGTRLTVT.

This clonotype was detected ten times or more. The rearrangement uses TRBV12-3 or TRBV12-4 and TRBJ1-1; D gene uncertain. The CDR3 loop spans 13 amino acids. Trimming pared 7 bases from V and 3 bases from J, leaving 12 bases between. The CDR3 coding sequence is TGTGCCAGCACCCCTTCGGGTGACACTGAAGCTTTCTTT. Translation: CASTPSGDTEAFF.

As for this clonotype: Possible read error: a much larger clone is one base away. CDR3 DNA sequence: TGCAGCGTTGAGGCCCTGGACGGACGCTCCTACGAGCAGTACTTC. It encodes CSVEALDGRSYEQYF. This chain links TRBV29-1 with TRBJ2-7; D remains ambiguous. The V gene's germline CDR1 is SQVTM and CDR2 ANQGSEA. V was pared by 3 bases and J by 0 bases, with 15 bases between. The CDR3 length is 15 residues.

In this sample, this clonotype turned up many times. V gene TRBV6-5 combines with J gene TRBJ2-6; 9 bases align to TRBD1. Germline V gene lookup returns CDR1 MNHEY and CDR2 SVGAGI. V lost 6 bases and J lost 8; bases outside the gene matches: 8. This CDR3 is built from 15 residues. CDR3 sequence: CASRTGGSASNVLTF. CDR3 nucleotide sequence: TGTGCCAGCAGAACAGGGGGCTCCGCGTCCAACGTCCTGACTTTC.

This clonotype was counted at least ten times. The chain links TRBV25-1 to TRBJ2-7, with no clear D. The germline CDR1 and CDR2 sequences are MGHDK and SYGVNS. V was clipped by 0 bases and J by 5 bases, with 8 bases between them. The CDR3 is 13 residues long. Here the CDR3 DNA reads TGTGCCAGCAGTGAATATGGTCCCCACGAGCAGTACTTC. Residues: CASSEYGPHEQYF.

This clonotype was seen repeatedly, ten times or more. The chain joins TRBV10-3 to TRBJ2-5; either TRBD1 or TRBD2 may supply D (5 bases each). Germline V gives CDR1 ENHRY, CDR2 SYGVKD. V was cut by 10 bases and J by 5 bases, with 29 bases left in between. The CDR3 has 17 amino acids. CDR3 residues: CATKDWGTLAERETQYF. The CDR3 nucleotides read TGTGCCACCAAAGACTGGGGGACCCTCGCCGAACGGGAGACCCAGTACTTC.

In its sample, this clonotype was seen many times. DNA of the CDR3: TGTGCCAGCAGCTTAGTGGAAAGCTCCTATAATTCACCCCTCCACTTT. This gives the protein CASSLVESSYNSPLHF. The rearrangement uses TRBV7-9 and TRBJ1-6, with D unresolved. Trimming stripped 1 base from V and 0 bases from J, with 7 bases between. There are 16 residues in the CDR3. Germline loops: CDR1 SEHNR, CDR2 FQNEAQ (reference sequence).

There are many counts of this clonotype. This chain links TRBV7-2 with TRBJ2-5; D might be TRBD2 (6 bases). Germline CDR1 reads SGHTA; CDR2 reads FQGNSA. This CDR3 comprises 13 residues. With 5 bases removed from V and 5 bases from J, the gap between germline ends came to 12 bases. The CDR3 sequence is CASSNRLAETQYF. CDR3 in DNA: TGTGCCAGCAGCAACCGGCTAGCGGAGACCCAGTACTTC. Full variable domain (missing parts from reference TRBV7-2 and TRBJ2-5): GAGVSQSPSNKVTEKGKDVELRCDPISGHTALYWYRQSLGQGLEFLIYFQGNSAPDKSGLPSDRFSAERTGGSVSTLTIQRTQQEDSAVYLCASSNRLAETQYFGPGTRLLVL.

This clonotype has just a few counts. The chain employs TRBV11-1 and TRBJ2-7; 8 positions match TRBD1. Trimming took 5 bases from V and 4 from J; bases not matched to a gene: 10. This CDR3 spans 15 amino acids. In germline, CDR1 is SGHAT, CDR2 FQDESV (reference sequence). DNA of the CDR3: TGTGCCAGCAGCCGGCAACAGGGGGTAGGATACGAGCAGTACTTC. Amino acids: CASSRQQGVGYEQYF.

The V gene is TRBV7-9, the J gene TRBJ1-2, with unresolved D. The germline CDR1 and CDR2 sequences are SEHNR and FQNEAQ (reference sequence). The V gene lost 3 bases and the J gene lost 2 bases, with 10 bases spanning the gap. This CDR3 spans 14 amino acids. The CDR3 spells CASSFGRENYGYTF. CDR3 sequence (DNA): TGTGCCAGCAGCTTTGGACGCGAGAACTATGGCTACACCTTC.

The chain joins TRBV25-1 to TRBJ1-2; maybe TRBD1 (5 bases). With 5 bases removed from V and 4 bases from J, the gap between germline ends came to 17 bases. Looked up from germline, CDR1 is MGHDK and CDR2 is SYGVNS. The CDR3 runs 15 residues. In DNA, the CDR3 is TGTGCCAGCAGTTTAAACAGGCCGGTGAGCTATGGCTACACCTTC. Translating gives CASSLNRPVSYGYTF.

In regard to this clonotype: A much larger clone is a single base away; this may be a read error. V usage is TRBV7-3 and J usage is TRBJ1-2; TRBD1 is a possible D gene (6 bases). The germline V gene has CDR1 SGHTA and CDR2 FQGTGA. Deletions cut 9 bases from V and 8 bases from J, with 19 bases between. The CDR3 runs to 13 residues. The CDR3 bases are TGTGCCAGGAGCCCCGACAGGTCGCAAGGCTACACCTTC. Translating it yields CARSPDRSQGYTF.